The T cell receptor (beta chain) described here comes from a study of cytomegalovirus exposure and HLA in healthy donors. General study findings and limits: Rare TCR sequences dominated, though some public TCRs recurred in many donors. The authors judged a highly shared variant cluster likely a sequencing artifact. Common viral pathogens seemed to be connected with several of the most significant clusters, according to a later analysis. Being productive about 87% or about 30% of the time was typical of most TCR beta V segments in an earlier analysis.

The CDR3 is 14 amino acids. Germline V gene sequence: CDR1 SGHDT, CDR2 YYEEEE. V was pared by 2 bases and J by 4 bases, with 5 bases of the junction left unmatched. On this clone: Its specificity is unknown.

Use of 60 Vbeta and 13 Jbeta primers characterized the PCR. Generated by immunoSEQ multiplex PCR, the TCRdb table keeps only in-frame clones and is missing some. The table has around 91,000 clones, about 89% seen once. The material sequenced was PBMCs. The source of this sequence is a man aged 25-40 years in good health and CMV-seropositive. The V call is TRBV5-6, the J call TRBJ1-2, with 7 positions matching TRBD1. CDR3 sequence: CASSFKDRPYGYTF. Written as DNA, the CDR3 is TGTGCCAGCAGCTTCAAGGACAGGCCCTATGGCTACACCTTC.